The rows below give T cell receptor beta chains drawn from one sample of a study of naive and memory T cell subsets. TCRdb passed the UMI-ligation and nested PCR reads through MiXCR, listing each CDR3 protein once. The sample includes over 20,000 distinct CDR3 sequences, about 5.2% of them seen just once. What was sequenced was blood. The receptors shown here come from an adult in good health. The CDR3 runs from the conserved cysteine through the conserved F or W. A D gene is named only where the DNA matches it firmly. For some rows the clone size is stated as once, few or many, or as a class when expanded; others skip it.

j_gene: TRBJ2-7
v_gene: TRBV6-6
d_gene: NA
abundance: many
CDR3aa: CASSPLEALGVYEQYF
CDR3nt: TGTGCCAGCAGTCCCCTAGAGGCCCTCGGGGTCTACGAGCAGTACTTC

j_gene: TRBJ2-1
v_gene: TRBV29-1
d_gene: NA
abundance: many
CDR3aa: CSTEGGGDEQFF
CDR3nt: TGCAGTACCGAGGGGGGAGGGGATGAGCAGTTCTTC

j_gene: TRBJ2-4
v_gene: TRBV28
d_gene: TRBD1
abundance: many
CDR3aa: CASSPETGQGHYF
CDR3nt: TGTGCCAGCAGTCCCGAAACCGGACAGGGGCATTACTTC

j_gene: TRBJ2-1
v_gene: TRBV6-5
d_gene: TRBD2
abundance: many
CDR3aa: CASSYSGGSSYNEQFF
CDR3nt: TGTGCCAGCAGTTACTCGGGCGGGAGCTCCTACAATGAGCAGTTCTTC

j_gene: TRBJ1-5
v_gene: TRBV6-2/TRBV6-3
d_gene: TRBD1
abundance: many
CDR3aa: CASSRPPGTGTRQPQHF
CDR3nt: TGTGCTAGCAGCCGCCCGCCCGGGACAGGGACGAGACAGCCCCAGCATTTT

j_gene: TRBJ1-1
v_gene: TRBV5-1
d_gene: NA
abundance: many
CDR3aa: CASSLEEQRGKAFF
CDR3nt: TGCGCCAGCAGCTTGGAGGAGCAACGGGGGAAAGCTTTCTTT

j_gene: TRBJ2-1
v_gene: TRBV6-2/TRBV6-3
d_gene: TRBD2
abundance: medium-sized
CDR3aa: CASSPSGGSNEQFF
CDR3nt: TGTGCCAGCAGTCCTAGCGGGGGCTCCAATGAGCAGTTCTTC

j_gene: TRBJ2-7
v_gene: TRBV28
d_gene: TRBD2
abundance: few
CDR3aa: CASSRLAGGSYEQYF
CDR3nt: TGTGCCAGCAGCAGACTAGCGGGAGGCTCCTACGAGCAGTACTTC

j_gene: TRBJ1-5
v_gene: TRBV29-1
d_gene: TRBD1
abundance: many
CDR3aa: CSVATGVLNQPQHF
CDR3nt: TGCAGCGTCGCAACAGGGGTCCTCAATCAGCCCCAGCATTTT

j_gene: TRBJ1-1
v_gene: TRBV18
d_gene: NA
abundance: many
CDR3aa: CASSRTANTEAFF
CDR3nt: TGTGCCAGCTCACGGACAGCGAACACTGAAGCTTTCTTT

j_gene: TRBJ2-5
v_gene: TRBV7-2
d_gene: NA
abundance: NA
CDR3aa: CASSLKGGQTQYF
CDR3nt: TGTGCCAGCAGCTTAAAGGGGGGGCAGACCCAGTACTTC

j_gene: TRBJ1-6
v_gene: TRBV6-6
d_gene: NA
abundance: many
CDR3aa: CASKKKGDNSPLHF
CDR3nt: TGTGCCAGCAAAAAAAAGGGAGATAATTCACCCCTCCACTTT

j_gene: TRBJ2-3
v_gene: TRBV12-3/TRBV12-4
d_gene: NA
abundance: many
CDR3aa: CASSSYGLGTDTQYF
CDR3nt: TGTGCCAGCAGTTCCTACGGTCTGGGCACAGATACGCAGTATTTT

j_gene: TRBJ2-1
v_gene: TRBV6-2/TRBV6-3
d_gene: NA
abundance: many
CDR3aa: CASSYTGDKFF
CDR3nt: TGTGCCAGCAGTTATACGGGGGATAAGTTCTTC

j_gene: TRBJ2-7
v_gene: TRBV6-5
d_gene: NA
abundance: medium-sized
CDR3aa: CASSYHRDYEQYF
CDR3nt: TGTGCCAGCAGTTACCACAGGGACTACGAGCAGTACTTC

j_gene: TRBJ2-1
v_gene: TRBV11-2
d_gene: TRBD1
abundance: many
CDR3aa: CASSLDLPGGYNEQFF
CDR3nt: TGTGCCAGCAGCTTAGATCTACCAGGGGGCTACAATGAGCAGTTCTTC

j_gene: TRBJ2-3
v_gene: TRBV6-2/TRBV6-3
d_gene: NA
abundance: many
CDR3aa: CASSRGAYTDTQYF
CDR3nt: TGTGCCAGCAGTCGCGGGGCATACACAGATACGCAGTATTTT

j_gene: TRBJ2-7
v_gene: TRBV6-7
d_gene: TRBD1
abundance: NA
CDR3aa: CASNLLDRDFAQRAYEQYF
CDR3nt: TGTGCCAGCAACCTATTGGACAGGGACTTCGCCCAAAGGGCCTACGAGCAGTACTTC

j_gene: TRBJ2-3
v_gene: TRBV19
d_gene: NA
abundance: NA
CDR3aa: CASSIAGADTQYF
CDR3nt: TGTGCCAGTAGTATCGCAGGGGCAGATACGCAGTATTTT

j_gene: TRBJ2-5
v_gene: TRBV7-3
d_gene: NA
abundance: many
CDR3aa: CASSLSGIGETQYF
CDR3nt: TGTGCCAGCAGCTTAAGCGGGATCGGAGAGACCCAGTACTTC

j_gene: TRBJ2-7
v_gene: TRBV6-8
d_gene: NA
abundance: many
CDR3aa: CASSYSERGISYEQYF
CDR3nt: TGTGCCAGCAGTTACTCGGAAAGGGGAATCTCCTACGAGCAGTACTTC

j_gene: TRBJ1-6
v_gene: TRBV2
d_gene: NA
abundance: many
CDR3aa: CASSEPRTLGNSPLHF
CDR3nt: TGTGCCAGCAGTGAACCAAGGACCCTCGGAAATTCACCCCTCCACTTT

j_gene: TRBJ1-1
v_gene: TRBV7-2
d_gene: NA
abundance: many
CDR3aa: CASSFSVSRTEAFF
CDR3nt: TGTGCCAGCAGCTTCAGTGTCAGCCGAACTGAAGCTTTCTTT

j_gene: TRBJ1-3
v_gene: TRBV7-9
d_gene: NA
abundance: many
CDR3aa: CASSLTGNTIYF
CDR3nt: TGTGCCAGCAGCCTGACAGGAAACACCATATATTTT

j_gene: TRBJ1-6
v_gene: TRBV20-1
d_gene: TRBD1
abundance: many
CDR3aa: CSARGTGDSPLHF
CDR3nt: TGCAGTGCCAGAGGCACAGGGGATTCACCCCTCCACTTT

j_gene: TRBJ1-4
v_gene: TRBV20-1
d_gene: NA
abundance: many
CDR3aa: CSAPGRHNEKLFF
CDR3nt: TGCAGTGCTCCAGGCCGGCATAATGAAAAACTGTTTTTT

j_gene: TRBJ2-2
v_gene: TRBV15
d_gene: NA
abundance: NA
CDR3aa: CATSPQRGLANTGELFF
CDR3nt: TGTGCCACCAGCCCACAACGGGGACTGGCGAACACCGGGGAGCTGTTTTTT

j_gene: TRBJ1-5
v_gene: TRBV6-6
d_gene: TRBD1
abundance: many
CDR3aa: CASSPNRGNQPQHF
CDR3nt: TGTGCCAGCAGTCCGAACAGGGGAAATCAGCCCCAGCATTTT

j_gene: TRBJ2-2
v_gene: TRBV6-2/TRBV6-3
d_gene: NA
abundance: many
CDR3aa: CASRPTANTGELFF
CDR3nt: TGTGCCAGCAGGCCGACAGCTAACACCGGGGAGCTGTTTTTT

j_gene: TRBJ2-3
v_gene: TRBV3-1
d_gene: NA
abundance: NA
CDR3aa: CASSPAGWASGEGDTDTQYF
CDR3nt: TGTGCCAGCAGCCCAGCAGGTTGGGCTAGCGGAGAGGGGGACACAGATACGCAGTATTTT

j_gene: TRBJ2-1
v_gene: TRBV20-1
d_gene: NA
abundance: medium-sized
CDR3aa: CSARDRTAYNEQFF
CDR3nt: TGCAGTGCTAGAGATCGGACAGCCTACAATGAGCAGTTCTTC

j_gene: TRBJ1-1
v_gene: TRBV2
d_gene: TRBD1
abundance: medium-sized
CDR3aa: CASRRVPQGAVRNTEAFF
CDR3nt: TGTGCCAGCAGGAGGGTCCCCCAGGGGGCTGTCAGGAACACTGAAGCTTTCTTT

j_gene: TRBJ2-7
v_gene: TRBV6-2/TRBV6-3
d_gene: NA
abundance: many
CDR3aa: CAGGDSPYEQYF
CDR3nt: TGTGCCGGAGGGGACAGTCCCTACGAGCAGTACTTC

j_gene: TRBJ2-2
v_gene: TRBV29-1
d_gene: TRBD1
abundance: few
CDR3aa: CSATTGANTGELFF
CDR3nt: TGCAGCGCCACGACAGGGGCGAACACCGGGGAGCTGTTTTTT

j_gene: TRBJ1-1
v_gene: TRBV28
d_gene: NA
abundance: many
CDR3aa: CASKRGNTEAFF
CDR3nt: TGTGCCAGCAAGCGGGGAAACACTGAAGCTTTCTTT

j_gene: TRBJ1-1
v_gene: TRBV4-1
d_gene: NA
abundance: many
CDR3aa: CASSPSGNANTEAFF
CDR3nt: TGCGCCAGCAGCCCTAGTGGCAACGCGAACACTGAAGCTTTCTTT

j_gene: TRBJ2-1
v_gene: TRBV30
d_gene: TRBD1
abundance: many
CDR3aa: CAWSVLVYRGNEQFF
CDR3nt: TGTGCCTGGAGTGTCCTTGTTTACAGGGGAAATGAGCAGTTCTTC

j_gene: TRBJ2-7
v_gene: TRBV4-2
d_gene: NA
abundance: NA
CDR3aa: CASSQDDGGSYEQYF
CDR3nt: TGTGCCAGCAGCCAAGATGATGGAGGATCCTACGAGCAGTACTTC

j_gene: TRBJ2-3
v_gene: TRBV18
d_gene: NA
abundance: many
CDR3aa: CASSPTGRIYTDTQYF
CDR3nt: TGTGCCAGCTCACCGACAGGGAGGATCTACACAGATACGCAGTATTTT

j_gene: TRBJ1-5
v_gene: TRBV20-1
d_gene: NA
abundance: many
CDR3aa: CSARTASNQPQHF
CDR3nt: TGCAGTGCTAGGACTGCTAGCAATCAGCCCCAGCATTTT

j_gene: TRBJ1-2
v_gene: TRBV19
d_gene: NA
abundance: few
CDR3aa: CASSIGRGNYGYTF
CDR3nt: TGTGCCAGTAGTATAGGTAGGGGTAACTATGGCTACACCTTC

j_gene: TRBJ1-1
v_gene: TRBV28
d_gene: TRBD1
abundance: many
CDR3aa: CASSLPGQGLKGTEAFF
CDR3nt: TGTGCCAGCAGTCTCCCGGGACAGGGACTTAAAGGCACTGAAGCTTTCTTT

j_gene: TRBJ2-1
v_gene: TRBV9
d_gene: TRBD2
abundance: many
CDR3aa: CASSVSSGLYNEQFF
CDR3nt: TGTGCCAGCAGCGTATCTAGCGGCCTCTACAATGAGCAGTTCTTC

j_gene: TRBJ2-2
v_gene: TRBV20-1
d_gene: TRBD1
abundance: many
CDR3aa: CSAPLSGGTGELFF
CDR3nt: TGCAGTGCTCCCCTCTCAGGGGGCACCGGGGAGCTGTTTTTT

j_gene: TRBJ1-1
v_gene: TRBV7-3
d_gene: NA
abundance: many
CDR3aa: CASSLSRREGNTEAFF
CDR3nt: TGTGCCAGCAGCTTAAGTCGCCGGGAAGGGAACACTGAAGCTTTCTTT

j_gene: TRBJ1-1
v_gene: TRBV3-1
d_gene: NA
abundance: many
CDR3aa: CASSQGRWGAAFF
CDR3nt: TGTGCCAGCAGCCAAGGACGTTGGGGGGCTGCTTTCTTT

j_gene: TRBJ2-1
v_gene: TRBV7-2
d_gene: TRBD2
abundance: medium-sized
CDR3aa: CASSLTGQLAGPNEQFF
CDR3nt: TGTGCCAGCAGCTTGACAGGGCAGCTAGCGGGGCCTAATGAGCAGTTCTTC

j_gene: TRBJ1-2
v_gene: TRBV27
d_gene: NA
abundance: many
CDR3aa: CASSSAGEGYTF
CDR3nt: TGTGCCAGCTCCTCGGCGGGTGAGGGCTACACCTTC

j_gene: TRBJ2-1
v_gene: TRBV7-2
d_gene: TRBD2
abundance: few
CDR3aa: CASSPKAVAGVGYNEQFF
CDR3nt: TGTGCCAGCAGCCCCAAAGCGGTAGCGGGAGTGGGGTACAATGAGCAGTTCTTC

j_gene: TRBJ1-2
v_gene: TRBV28
d_gene: NA
abundance: many
CDR3aa: CASSPAVDGYTF
CDR3nt: TGTGCCAGCAGTCCCGCGGTCGATGGCTACACCTTC

j_gene: TRBJ1-1
v_gene: TRBV29-1
d_gene: NA
abundance: many
CDR3aa: CSVTNTEAFF
CDR3nt: TGCAGCGTCACGAACACTGAAGCTTTCTTT

j_gene: TRBJ2-5
v_gene: TRBV3-1
d_gene: TRBD2
abundance: many
CDR3aa: CASSQETRSGLAGVKETQYF
CDR3nt: TGTGCCAGCAGCCAAGAGACGAGAAGCGGACTAGCGGGAGTTAAAGAGACCCAGTACTTC